This entry features one T cell receptor (beta chain) sequence. Time point indicated: blood 4 weeks post-SBRT, at nephrectomy. The treatment was: 15 Gy SBRT to primary tumor, nephrectomy 4 weeks later. Nephrectomy followed 15 Gy stereotactic body radiation by 4 weeks. Data came from immunoSEQ multiplex PCR; TCRdb stores just in-frame clones and leaves some out. The sample consists of 140,000 to 150,000 clones, about 88% of them appearing once. These data belong to a study of radiation and T cells in renal cell carcinoma. The sequence was collected from a woman between 50 and 59 years old with renal cell carcinoma. The sample here was blood, taken from a patient whose treatment included radiotherapy and nephrectomy.

The CDR3 region is CASSQEGLPYNEQFF. CDR3 in DNA: TGTGCCAGCAGCCAAGAAGGCTTGCCCTACAATGAGCAGTTCTTC. The chain links TRBV16 to TRBJ2-1; no firm D call. Germline V lookup: CDR1 KGHSY, CDR2 FQNENV. The CDR3 has 15 residues. Trimming shortened V by 2 bases and J by 2 bases, and 10 bases separated the two germline ends.